This entry describes one T cell receptor (beta chain). The J segment lost 3 bases and the V segment lost 3 bases, leaving 5 bases of the junction unmatched. CDR1 and CDR2 (germline): MDHEN, SYDVKM. The CDR3 is 15 residues long. Clones were read by immunoSEQ multiplex PCR, and TCRdb kept only the in-frame ones, dropping some. The table includes 400,000 or so clones, 89% detected once. The Seattle patients joined while their infection was active and were tracked longitudinally afterward. This record belongs to a study of blood T cell repertoires in COVID-19. On the study more broadly: T cells, B-cell-depleted T cells, or PBMCs provided the cDNA or gDNA that served as material.

Sequenced: peripheral blood. This TCR was sampled from a woman aged 40 to 50 with COVID-19, enrolled during active disease. The chain combines TRBV28 with TRBJ1-2, with 9 bases lining up with TRBD1. The CDR3 DNA is TGTGCCAGCAGTTTCGTCAGGACAGGGGACTATGGCTACACCTTC. Translation: CASSFVRTGDYGYTF.